This T cell receptor beta chain was captured in a study of OX40 agonist ivuxolimab in advanced cancers. Some background on the complete study: Ivuxolimab, which targeted the costimulatory receptor OX40 (CD134), was an agonistic, fully human IgG2 monoclonal antibody. Intravenous ivuxolimab was administered to patients every 2 weeks at six dose levels: 0.01, 0.1, 0.3, 1.5, 3 and 10 mg/kg. Of the approximately 54 dose-escalation patients, hepatocellular carcinoma was present in about 20, melanoma in around 15, renal cell carcinoma in 9 and head and neck cancer in 9. In the dose-escalation cohort, around four fifths of patients were male, and the mean age was around 60 years with a range of roughly 23 to 79. Prior anti-PD-1, anti-PD-L1 or anti-CTLA-4 therapy was permitted, and 40% of dose-escalation patients had received checkpoint inhibitors. Three dose-escalation patients achieved partial responses, one with hepatocellular carcinoma and two with cutaneous melanoma. The point of sequencing TCRbeta in the periphery was to test whether ivuxolimab changed TCR sequence diversity and drove clonal T-cell expansion. The paper describes the monotherapy dose-escalation part (N of about 55 patients) of the phase I trial of ivuxolimab. The study at large found these results: In the 0.1-3.0 mg/kg groups, partial responders were among the patients with the lowest normalized peripheral clonal expansion, particularly in CD8+ T cells. After ivuxolimab, CD8+ T cells had more expanded clones than CD4+ T cells on average. Low levels of normalized T-cell clonal expansion were also seen in some patients who did not respond. The antigen specificity of the clonally expanded peripheral T cells was not determined. Clonal expansion of both CD4+ and CD8+ blood T cells was observed from baseline to week 6 at doses 0.1 to 3.0 mg/kg.

To sequence the TCRbeta CDR3 region, genomic DNA was isolated from the sorted cells. The immunoSEQ Assay was used to sequence the TCRbeta CDR3 regions. TCRdb limited this immuneACCESS table to in-frame rearrangements with V and J called. A share of clones is missing; checked studies link under half to unresolved V genes, and the rest is unexplained. This sample lists 75,000 to 80,000 clones; approximately 80% were detected once. The ten biggest clones cover around 2% of the sample. The CDR3 runs 14 amino acids, cysteine and phenylalanine included. This entry keeps only the CDR3 DNA: 42 bases, framed from base 1. Trimming removed 2 bases from V and 2 bases from J, leaving 8 bases between the germline ends. Taken from the germline V gene, the CDR1 and CDR2 loops are SGHTS and YDEGEE. Patients with a history of autoimmune disease or receiving systemic immunosuppression were excluded from the trial. In every dose cohort, peripheral blood was drawn for TCR sequencing at baseline, cycle 4 day 1, and cycle 7 day 1. The samples were drawn from a first-in-human, open-label, multicenter phase I dose-escalation trial of ivuxolimab. Adults with locally advanced or metastatic melanoma, renal cell carcinoma, hepatocellular carcinoma or head and neck squamous cell carcinoma were enrolled in the trial. CD4+ and CD8+ T cells were sorted separately from peripheral blood before TCR sequencing.

This clone was counted a few times. Which antigen it targets is not known. No much larger clonotype is one base removed from it; base qualities were not supplied. Sequencing used CD4+ or CD8+ T cells sorted from blood, obtained in a trial of the OX40 agonist ivuxolimab. The sequence derives from an adult with an advanced solid tumor such as melanoma, head and neck, liver or kidney cancer. The chain joins TRBV5-8 to TRBJ1-3; TRBD1 is a weak D gene call, 5 bases matching. The CDR3 reads as follows: CASSFGGTGNTIYF. The DNA sequence follows: TGTGCCAGCAGCTTCGGGGGAACTGGAAACACCATATATTTT.